This is a list of T cell receptor beta chains from one sample in a study of blood T cell repertoires in COVID-19. TCRdb keeps only in-frame clones here, not all; method: immunoSEQ multiplex PCR. There are fewer than 350,000 clones in the sample; roughly 90% occur only once, and 3% to 4.5% lies in the top ten. The sequencing input was peripheral blood. Receptors originate from a woman aged 55-70 years with COVID-19, enrolled during active disease. Both conserved end residues are part of each CDR3. A D gene is named only where the DNA matches it firmly. Part of the rows lack a size; the others show once, few, many or a class for expanded clones.

>NA|TRBV3-1/TRBV3-2|TRBD1|TRBJ1-2
CASSPRDRDGGYTF
TGTGCCAGCAGCCCACGGGACAGGGATGGTGGCTACACCTTC
>NA|TRBV5-1|NA|TRBJ2-5
CASSPGDNQETQYF
TGCGCCAGCAGTCCAGGGGATAACCAAGAGACCCAGTACTTC
>NA|TRBV2|NA|TRBJ2-1
CASFFRGTYNEQFF
TGTGCCAGCTTTTTCAGGGGCACCTACAATGAGCAGTTCTTC
>NA|TRBV10-3|NA|TRBJ1-3
CAISERGVRGNTIYF
TGTGCCATCAGTGAAAGGGGCGTAAGAGGAAACACCATATATTTT
>few|TRBV18|TRBD1|TRBJ1-4
CASSQGQGGEKLFF
TGTGCCAGCTCACAAGGACAGGGAGGTGAAAAACTGTTTTTT
>NA|TRBV5-4|NA|TRBJ1-2
CASSLGRGERGYTF
TGTGCCAGCAGCTTAGGACGGGGAGAACGGGGCTACACCTTC
>NA|TRBV5-1|TRBD1|TRBJ1-3
CASSQTGFGNTIYF
TGCGCCAGCAGCCAGACAGGGTTTGGAAACACCATATATTTT
>few|TRBV2|NA|TRBJ2-7
CASSLYYEQYF
TGTGCCAGCAGTCTATACTACGAGCAGTACTTC
>few|TRBV6-5|NA|TRBJ2-2
CASGRLENTGELFF
TGTGCCAGCGGCAGACTAGAGAACACCGGGGAGCTGTTTTTT
>NA|TRBV6-1|NA|TRBJ1-1
CASSDGGGYTEAFF
TGTGCCAGCAGTGATGGGGGAGGGTACACTGAAGCTTTCTTT
>NA|TRBV5-1|TRBD1|TRBJ1-2
CASSSRPGQGRGYGYTF
TGCGCCAGCAGCTCCCGACCGGGACAGGGGAGGGGCTATGGCTACACCTTC
>NA|TRBV29-1|TRBD1|TRBJ2-3
CSGGQDTQYF
TGCAGCGGGGGACAGGATACGCAGTATTTT
>NA|TRBV5-4|TRBD1|TRBJ1-1
CASSLRPDRATEAFF
TGTGCCAGCAGCTTGCGCCCGGACAGGGCTACTGAAGCTTTCTTT
>NA|TRBV18|NA|TRBJ1-4
CASSRLAGAGEKLFF
TGTGCCAGCTCCCGATTGGCAGGGGCGGGTGAAAAACTGTTTTTT
>NA|TRBV5-1|NA|TRBJ1-4
CASSLEGVREKLFF
TGCGCCAGCAGCTTGGAAGGGGTACGGGAAAAACTGTTTTTT
>NA|TRBV7-9|NA|TRBJ1-4
CASSTEQGGEKLFF
TGTGCCAGCAGTACGGAGCAGGGAGGTGAAAAACTGTTTTTT
>NA|TRBV3-1/TRBV3-2|TRBD1|TRBJ1-5
CASSQQGPGGQPQHF
TGTGCCAGCAGCCAACAGGGGCCAGGGGGTCAGCCCCAGCATTTT
>NA|TRBV28|TRBD1|TRBJ1-6
CASSPGTGVSPLHF
TGTGCCAGCAGTCCCGGGACAGGCGTTTCACCCCTCCACTTT
>NA|TRBV12-3/TRBV12-4|NA|TRBJ1-1
CASSFSPNTEAFF
TGTGCCAGCAGTTTCAGTCCGAACACTGAAGCTTTCTTT
>NA|TRBV29-1|TRBD1|TRBJ1-2
CSAAETGKNDGYTF
TGCAGCGCTGCGGAGACAGGGAAGAACGATGGCTACACCTTC
>once|TRBV15|NA|TRBJ1-3
CATSAESLGAGNTIYF
TGTGCCACCAGCGCGGAGTCCCTAGGGGCTGGAAACACCATATATTTT
>NA|TRBV10-3|NA|TRBJ2-7
CAISEGQDSYEQYF
TGTGCCATCAGTGAGGGTCAGGACTCCTACGAGCAGTACTTC
>NA|TRBV12-3/TRBV12-4|NA|TRBJ1-5
CASSFSYQPQHF
TGTGCCAGCAGTTTCAGTTATCAGCCCCAGCATTTT
>NA|TRBV28|TRBD1|TRBJ1-2
CASSLTQGGNYGYTF
TGTGCCAGCAGCCTAACTCAGGGGGGTAACTATGGCTACACCTTC
>NA|TRBV4-1|TRBD2|TRBJ2-7
CASSRGLAATYEQYF
TGCGCCAGCAGCCGTGGACTAGCGGCCACCTACGAGCAGTACTTC
>NA|TRBV29-1|TRBD1|TRBJ1-2
CSVPKDRSGGYTF
TGCAGCGTTCCTAAGGACAGGTCGGGCGGCTACACCTTC
>NA|TRBV5-1|TRBD1|TRBJ1-6
CASSPTGIYNSPLHF
TGCGCCAGCAGCCCGACAGGGATTTATAATTCACCCCTCCACTTT
>NA|TRBV7-9|NA|TRBJ1-6
CASSLGRVGGNSPLHF
TGTGCCAGCAGCTTAGGGAGGGTGGGGGGTAATTCACCCCTCCACTTT
>NA|TRBV5-1|NA|TRBJ1-6
CASSLTSTEAFSSYNSPLHF
TGCGCCAGCAGCTTGACCTCGACGGAGGCTTTTAGCTCCTATAATTCACCCCTCCACTTT
>few|TRBV10-3|NA|TRBJ1-6
CAISGQNSPLHF
TGTGCCATCAGTGGCCAGAATTCACCCCTCCACTTT
>once|TRBV25-1|NA|TRBJ2-5
CASSEPGNQETQYF
TGTGCCAGCAGTGAACCAGGGAACCAAGAGACCCAGTACTTC